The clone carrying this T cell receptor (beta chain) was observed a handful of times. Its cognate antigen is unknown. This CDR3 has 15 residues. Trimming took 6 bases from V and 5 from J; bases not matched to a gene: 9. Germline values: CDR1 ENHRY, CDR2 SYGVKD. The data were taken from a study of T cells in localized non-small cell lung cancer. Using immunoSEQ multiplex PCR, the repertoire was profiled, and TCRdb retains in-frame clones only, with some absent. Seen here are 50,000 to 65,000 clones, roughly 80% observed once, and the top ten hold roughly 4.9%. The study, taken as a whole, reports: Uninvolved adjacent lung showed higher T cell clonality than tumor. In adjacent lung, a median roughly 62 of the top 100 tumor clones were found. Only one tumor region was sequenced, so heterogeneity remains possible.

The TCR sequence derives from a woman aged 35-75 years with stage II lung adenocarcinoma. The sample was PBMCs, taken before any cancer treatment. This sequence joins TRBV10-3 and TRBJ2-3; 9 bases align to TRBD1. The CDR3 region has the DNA TGTGCCATCAGGGGACAGGGATCCACGGAAGATACGCAGTATTTT. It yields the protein CAIRGQGSTEDTQYF.